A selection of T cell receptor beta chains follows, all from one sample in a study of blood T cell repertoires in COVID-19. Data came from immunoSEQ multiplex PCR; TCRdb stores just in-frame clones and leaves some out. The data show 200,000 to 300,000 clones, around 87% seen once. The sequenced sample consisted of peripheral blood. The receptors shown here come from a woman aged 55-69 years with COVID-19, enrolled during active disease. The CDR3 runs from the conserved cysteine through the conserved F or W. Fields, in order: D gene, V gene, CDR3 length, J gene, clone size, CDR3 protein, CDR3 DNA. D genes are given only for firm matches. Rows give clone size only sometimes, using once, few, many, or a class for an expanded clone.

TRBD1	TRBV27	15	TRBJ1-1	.	CASSPGGRGRTEAFF	TGTGCCAGCAGTCCCGGTGGCAGGGGGCGAACTGAAGCTTTCTTT
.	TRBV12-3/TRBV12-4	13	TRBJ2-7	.	CASSRAGFDEQYF	TGTGCCAGCAGCCGAGCAGGGTTCGACGAGCAGTACTTC
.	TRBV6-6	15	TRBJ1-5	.	CASSYPRARNQPQHF	TGTGCCAGCAGTTACCCCAGGGCTCGCAATCAGCCCCAGCATTTT
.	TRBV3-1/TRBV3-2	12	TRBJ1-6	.	CASSQAVSPLHF	TGTGCCAGCAGCCAGGCAGTTTCACCCCTCCACTTT
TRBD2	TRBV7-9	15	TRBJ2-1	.	CASSFLAESYNEQFF	TGTGCCAGCAGCTTCCTAGCGGAATCCTACAATGAGCAGTTCTTC
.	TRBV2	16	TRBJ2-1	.	CASRETLGQGLVEQFF	TGTGCCAGCAGGGAGACTTTAGGTCAGGGGTTGGTTGAGCAGTTCTTC
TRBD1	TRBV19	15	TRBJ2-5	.	CASSPGTGYQETQYF	TGTGCCAGTAGCCCTGGGACAGGCTACCAAGAGACCCAGTACTTC
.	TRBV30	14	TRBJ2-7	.	CAWEKKGLAYEQYF	TGTGCCTGGGAAAAAAAGGGACTTGCCTACGAGCAGTACTTC
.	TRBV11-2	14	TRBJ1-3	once	CASSLDFSGNTIYF	TGTGCCTCCTCTTTGGACTTCTCTGGAAACACCATATATTTT
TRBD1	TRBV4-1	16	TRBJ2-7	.	CASSQELTGGGYEQYF	TGCGCCAGCAGCCAGGAACTGACAGGGGGCGGGTACGAGCAGTACTTC
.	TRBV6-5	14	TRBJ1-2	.	CASSPAGDPLGYTF	TGTGCCAGCAGTCCAGCGGGGGACCCCCTTGGCTACACCTTC
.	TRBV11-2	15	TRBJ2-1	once	CASSPDGSSYNEQFF	TGTGCCAGCAGCCCTGACGGGAGCTCCTACAATGAGCAGTTCTTC
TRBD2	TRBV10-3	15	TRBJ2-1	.	CAISEGTSGYNEQFF	TGTGCCATCAGTGAGGGGACTAGCGGCTACAATGAGCAGTTCTTC
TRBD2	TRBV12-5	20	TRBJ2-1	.	CASGSPGLAALYYSYNEQFF	TGTGCTAGTGGCTCCCCGGGACTAGCGGCCCTCTACTACTCCTACAATGAGCAGTTCTTC
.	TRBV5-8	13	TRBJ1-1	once	CASTPSGTSEAFF	TGTGCCAGCACCCCATCCGGGACTTCAGAAGCTTTCTTT
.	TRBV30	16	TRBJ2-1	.	CAWSRPGGSSYNEQFF	TGTGCCTGGAGTCGACCCGGCGGTAGCTCCTACAATGAGCAGTTCTTC
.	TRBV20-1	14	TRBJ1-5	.	CSASYSQGLKPQHF	TGCAGTGCTAGTTATTCGCAGGGCTTAAAGCCCCAGCATTTT
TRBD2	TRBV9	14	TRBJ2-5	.	CASSAVGRAVTQYF	TGTGCCAGCAGCGCCGTCGGGAGGGCTGTGACCCAGTACTTC
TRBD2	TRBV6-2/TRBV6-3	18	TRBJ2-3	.	CASSFDPGLATSTDTQYF	TGTGCCAGCAGTTTCGACCCCGGACTAGCGACAAGCACAGATACGCAGTATTTT
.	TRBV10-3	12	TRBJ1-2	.	CAISGTDYGYTF	TGTGCCATCAGTGGGACAGACTATGGCTACACCTTC
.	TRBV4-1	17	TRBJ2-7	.	CASSTGGVGRRTYEQYF	TGCGCCAGCAGCACAGGGGGGGTGGGACGGAGGACCTACGAGCAGTACTTC
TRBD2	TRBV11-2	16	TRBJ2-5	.	CASSFLLAGGPETQYF	TGTGCCAGCAGCTTTTTACTAGCGGGAGGGCCGGAGACCCAGTACTTC
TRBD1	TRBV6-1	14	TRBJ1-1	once	CASSENRGQTEAFF	TGTGCCAGCAGTGAAAACAGGGGGCAGACTGAAGCTTTCTTT
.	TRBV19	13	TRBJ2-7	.	CASSLDARGEQYF	TGTGCCAGTAGCCTAGACGCTCGGGGCGAGCAGTACTTC
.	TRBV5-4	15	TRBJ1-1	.	CASSLDHRANTEAFF	TGTGCCAGCAGCTTGGATCACAGGGCGAACACTGAAGCTTTCTTT
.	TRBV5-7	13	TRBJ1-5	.	CATLRVGNQPQHF	TGTGCCACCCTCAGGGTTGGTAATCAGCCCCAGCATTTT
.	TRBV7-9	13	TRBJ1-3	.	CASSSTGLDTIYF	TGTGCCAGCAGCTCTACAGGATTGGACACCATATATTTT
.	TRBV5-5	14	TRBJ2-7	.	CASSLWNGAYEQYF	TGTGCCAGCAGCTTGTGGAACGGAGCCTACGAGCAGTACTTC
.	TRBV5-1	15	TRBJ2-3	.	CASRGFRTTSDTQYF	TGCGCCAGCAGAGGGTTCCGGACAACATCAGATACGCAGTATTTT
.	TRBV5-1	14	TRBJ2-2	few	CASSQTISTGELFF	TGCGCCAGCAGCCAAACAATAAGCACCGGGGAGCTGTTTTTT
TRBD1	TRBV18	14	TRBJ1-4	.	CASSRQGNYEKLFF	TGTGCCAGCTCACGACAGGGGAATTATGAAAAACTGTTTTTT
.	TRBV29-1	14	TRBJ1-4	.	CSVVGATTNEKLFF	TGCAGCGTTGTGGGGGCGACCACTAATGAAAAACTGTTTTTT
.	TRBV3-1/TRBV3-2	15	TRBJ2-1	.	CASSQGVTTLNEQFF	TGTGCCAGCAGCCAAGGGGTGACTACCCTCAATGAGCAGTTCTTC
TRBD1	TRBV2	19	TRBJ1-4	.	CASSNRDRASRGTNEKLFF	TGTGCCAGCAGTAATCGGGACAGGGCGAGTAGAGGGACTAATGAAAAACTGTTTTTT
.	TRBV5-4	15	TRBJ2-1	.	CASSLVPPSYNEQFF	TGTGCCAGCAGCTTGGTCCCGCCGAGCTACAATGAGCAGTTCTTC
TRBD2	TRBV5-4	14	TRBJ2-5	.	CASSTGGNQETQYF	TGTGCCAGCAGTACGGGGGGGAACCAAGAGACCCAGTACTTC
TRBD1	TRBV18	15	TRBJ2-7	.	CASSPGGTGTYEQYF	TGTGCCAGCTCACCGGGGGGGACAGGGACCTACGAGCAGTACTTC
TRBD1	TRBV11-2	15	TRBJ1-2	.	CASSHPGQGVGGYTF	TGTGCCAGCAGCCATCCGGGACAGGGAGTAGGGGGCTACACCTTC
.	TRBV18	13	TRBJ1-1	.	CASSPDILTEAFF	TGTGCCAGCTCACCGGACATCCTCACTGAAGCTTTCTTT
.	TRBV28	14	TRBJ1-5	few	CASSLRRDGQPQHF	TGTGCCAGCAGTTTACGGAGGGATGGTCAGCCCCAGCATTTT
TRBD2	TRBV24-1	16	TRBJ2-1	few	CATSDPGLAGVYEQFF	TGTGCCACCAGTGACCCAGGACTAGCGGGAGTCTATGAGCAGTTCTTC
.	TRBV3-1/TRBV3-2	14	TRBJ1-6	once	CASSQGQDNSPLHF	TGTGCCAGCAGCCAAGGGCAGGATAATTCACCCCTCCACTTT
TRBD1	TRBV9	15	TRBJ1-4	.	CASSQSGTGGEKLFF	TGTGCCAGCAGCCAATCCGGGACAGGGGGCGAAAAACTGTTTTTT
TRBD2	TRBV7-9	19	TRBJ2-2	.	CASSLDFRLAGGNTGELFF	TGTGCCAGCAGCTTAGATTTTCGACTAGCGGGAGGGAACACCGGGGAGCTGTTTTTT
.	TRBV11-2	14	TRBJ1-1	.	CASSLSGLNTEAFF	TGTGCCAGCAGCTTATCCGGTCTAAACACTGAAGCTTTCTTT
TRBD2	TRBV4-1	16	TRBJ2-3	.	CASSQVLAGGTDTQYF	TGCGCCAGCAGCCAGGTCCTAGCGGGGGGCACAGATACGCAGTATTTT